This T cell receptor (beta chain) was documented in a study of PD-1 blockade in classical Hodgkin lymphoma. Losses at the gene ends were 5 bases for V and 2 bases for J; bases not matched to a gene: 6. Germline V gives CDR1 SGHVS, CDR2 FQNEAQ. CDR3 length equals 17 residues. Study-wide results and caveats: Similar baseline diversity was found in complete responders and newly diagnosed patients.

Sequencing used immunoSEQ multiplex PCR; TCRdb keeps in-frame clones, though not all of them. Of about 37,000 clones listed, approximately 82% are singletons. A note on this clone: Its target is unknown.

Brentuximab vedotin exposure varied among the patients, all of whom had relapsed after autologous stem cell transplantation. Best overall response was complete response, partial response or progressive disease in these relapsed/refractory classical Hodgkin lymphoma patients. The sample consisted of peripheral blood mononuclear cells (PBMCs), taken before the second cycle of nivolumab. This TCR was recovered from a human donor with classical Hodgkin lymphoma. The chain joins TRBV7-8 to TRBJ1-6; 10 nucleotides agree with TRBD1. The CDR3 reads CASSTRDRGTYNSPLHF. The CDR3, as DNA: TGTGCCAGCAGCACACGGGACAGGGGAACCTATAATTCACCCCTCCACTTT.